Detailed here is one TCR beta chain. This CDR3 region has 16 residues. Looked up from germline, CDR1 is SGHDN and CDR2 is FVKESK. Trimming cost V 3 bases and J 2 bases; bases outside gene matches: 5. TCR beta CDR3 sequences were amplified from RNA transcripts. Carried out on the TCR CDR3, a first-round RT-PCR used the HTBI primer set. TCRdb re-analysed the multiplex PCR reads in MiXCR, keeping a single row per CDR3 protein. The sample records fewer than 650,000 distinct CDR3 sequences, 14% being singletons. This entry is derived from a study of T cells in Graves' hyperthyroidism and ophthalmopathy. This chain joins TRBV14 and TRBJ2-1; 9 bases align to TRBD1. The sequence came from a woman aged 40 to 50 with Graves' hyperthyroidism. Specimen: blood. The CDR3 DNA follows: TGTGCCAGCAGCCAGCTCCGGGACAGGGCCTACAATGAGCAGTTCTTC. This gives the protein CASSQLRDRAYNEQFF.